The entry that follows covers one TCR beta chain sequence. Its antigen is currently unknown. J was trimmed by 5 bases and V by 1 base; bases with no gene match: 10. This CDR3 is 17 amino acids long. CDR1 is LGHNA, CDR2 YSLEER, per germline. Profiled with immunoSEQ multiplex PCR; TCRdb holds only in-frame clones, not every one. The sample comprises over 70,000 clones, 85% to 95% of which are singletons, and 0.5% to 0.75% rests with the top ten. A 120-subject validation cohort, separate from the approximately 610-subject first cohort, supplied the donors. This specimen belongs to a study of cytomegalovirus exposure and HLA in healthy donors. Study outcomes and limitations: The study recorded 160 or so TCR beta chains that were cytomegalovirus-associated. Despite most TCR sequences being rare, some public TCRs occurred in many donors.

The chain combines TRBV4-3 with TRBJ2-5; 10 nucleotides line up with TRBD2. Sequencing input: PBMCs. This clonotype was sampled from a woman younger than 30 in good health and CMV-seronegative. CDR3 loop: CASSQGVAGGAGETQYF. CDR3 coding DNA: TGCGCCAGCAGCCAAGGGGTAGCGGGGGGCGCTGGCGAGACCCAGTACTTC.